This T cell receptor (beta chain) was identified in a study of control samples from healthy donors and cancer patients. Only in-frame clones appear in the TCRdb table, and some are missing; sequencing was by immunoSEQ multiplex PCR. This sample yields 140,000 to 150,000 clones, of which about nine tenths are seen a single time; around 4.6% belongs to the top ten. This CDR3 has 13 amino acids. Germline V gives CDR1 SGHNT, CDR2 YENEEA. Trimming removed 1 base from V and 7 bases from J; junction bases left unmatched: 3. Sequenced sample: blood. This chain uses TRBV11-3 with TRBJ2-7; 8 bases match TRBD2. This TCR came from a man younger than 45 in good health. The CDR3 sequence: CASSLVGTSEQYF. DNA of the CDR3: TGTGCCAGCAGCTTAGTGGGGACTAGTGAGCAGTACTTC.